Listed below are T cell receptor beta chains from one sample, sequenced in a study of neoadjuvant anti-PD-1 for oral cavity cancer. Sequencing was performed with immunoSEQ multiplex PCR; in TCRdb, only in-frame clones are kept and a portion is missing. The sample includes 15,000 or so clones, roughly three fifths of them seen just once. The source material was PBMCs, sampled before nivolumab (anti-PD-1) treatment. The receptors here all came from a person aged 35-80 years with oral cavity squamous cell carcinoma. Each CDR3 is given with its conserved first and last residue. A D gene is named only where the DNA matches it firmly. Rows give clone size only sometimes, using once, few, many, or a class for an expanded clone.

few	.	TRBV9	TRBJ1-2	TGTGCCAGATCCTACCCTAGGGGCTACACCTTC	CARSYPRGYTF
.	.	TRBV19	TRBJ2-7	TGTGCCAGTAGTAAGGCAGTCTCCTACGAGCAGTACTTC	CASSKAVSYEQYF
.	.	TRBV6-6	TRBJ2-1	TGTGCCAGCAGACCCCGGTCCGCCGTCGGTGAGCAGTTCTTC	CASRPRSAVGEQFF
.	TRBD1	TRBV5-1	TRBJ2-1	TGCGCCAGCAGCTCCTCCCTCGGGACAGGGGTGAATGAGCAGTTCTTC	CASSSSLGTGVNEQFF
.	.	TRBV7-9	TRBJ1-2	TGTGCCAGCAGCTTAGGGCCTACCTCCACAGAAGACCTTAACTATGGCTACACCTTC	CASSLGPTSTEDLNYGYTF
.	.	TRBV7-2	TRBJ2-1	TGTGCCAGCAGCTCAATAGCCGGACAGAGAGAGCAGTTCTTC	CASSSIAGQREQFF
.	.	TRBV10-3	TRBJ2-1	TGTGCCATCAGTGAGCGTCTAGAGGATGAGCAGTTCTTC	CAISERLEDEQFF
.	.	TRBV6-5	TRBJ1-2	TGTGCCAGCAGACCCCAGGAAGACGGCTACACCTTC	CASRPQEDGYTF
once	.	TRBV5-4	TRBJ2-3	TGTGCCAGCAGCACGGACCATACTATCACAGATACGCAGTATTTT	CASSTDHTITDTQYF
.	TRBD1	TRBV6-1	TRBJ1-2	TGTGCCAGCAGTGAAAGAGTAAGGGACAGGGACTATGGCTACACCTTC	CASSERVRDRDYGYTF
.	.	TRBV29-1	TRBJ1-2	TGCAGCGCTATGGGATCCCTAGGGGCTGGCTACACCTTC	CSAMGSLGAGYTF
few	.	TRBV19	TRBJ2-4	TGTGCCAGTAGCTCTACTAGCTTTGGCAAAAACATTCAGTACTTC	CASSSTSFGKNIQYF
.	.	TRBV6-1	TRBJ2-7	TGTGCCAGCAGTGCCCGGGCAAAGGCGGGCGAGAACTCCTACGAGCAGTACTTC	CASSARAKAGENSYEQYF
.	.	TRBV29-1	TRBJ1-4	TGCAGCGTTGAAACGGGGAGGGAAAAACTGTTTTTT	CSVETGREKLFF
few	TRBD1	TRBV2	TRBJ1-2	TGTGCCAGCAGTTGGGGACAGGGACACTATGGCTACACCTTC	CASSWGQGHYGYTF
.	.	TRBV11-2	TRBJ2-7	TGTGCCAGCAGTCATTCCCAGGAAGCCCACGAGCAGTACTTC	CASSHSQEAHEQYF
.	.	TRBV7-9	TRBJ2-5	TGTGCCAGCACCTCGTCCCAAGAGACCCAGTACTTC	CASTSSQETQYF
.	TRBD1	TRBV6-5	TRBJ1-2	TGTGCCAGCAGCCCGGGACAGGCCTATGGCTACACCTTC	CASSPGQAYGYTF
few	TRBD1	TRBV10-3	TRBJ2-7	TGTGCCATCAGTGACGGGGCAGGGGGCTCCTACGAGCAGTACTTC	CAISDGAGGSYEQYF
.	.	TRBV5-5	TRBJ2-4	TGTGCCAGCAGCCCCGAGGAGGGCGACCCGAACATTCAGTACTTC	CASSPEEGDPNIQYF
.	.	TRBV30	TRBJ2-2	TGTGCCTGGAGAGACCGCTCCGGGGAGCTGTTTTTT	CAWRDRSGELFF
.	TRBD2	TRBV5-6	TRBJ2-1	TGTGCCAGCAGCGCTAAAGGGACTAGTTTCGAGCAGTTCTTC	CASSAKGTSFEQFF
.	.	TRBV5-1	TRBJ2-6	TGCGCCAGCAGCTTTGGCGGCAGCTCTGGGGCCAACGTCCTGACTTTC	CASSFGGSSGANVLTF
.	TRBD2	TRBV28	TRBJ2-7	TGTGCCAGCAGTCTCAGCGGGAGCCTCTCCTACGAGCAGTACTTC	CASSLSGSLSYEQYF
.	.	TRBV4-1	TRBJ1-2	TGCGCCAGCAGCCAAGCAAGGGGGGGCCTCTATGGCTACACCTTC	CASSQARGGLYGYTF
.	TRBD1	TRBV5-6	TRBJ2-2	TGTGCCAGCAGCTCCCGGGACAGGCAAGCGAACACCGGGGAGCTGTTTTTT	CASSSRDRQANTGELFF
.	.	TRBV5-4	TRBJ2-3	TGTGCCAGCAGCTTGGACTCCGGCAGCACAGATACGCAGTATTTT	CASSLDSGSTDTQYF
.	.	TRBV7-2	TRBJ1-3	TGTGCCAGCAGCCCCACAGGGTCTGGAAACACCATATATTTT	CASSPTGSGNTIYF
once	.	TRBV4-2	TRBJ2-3	TGTGCCAGCAGCCAAGCCGGCCTCGAGGGCCTAGTTGGGGATACGCAGTATTTT	CASSQAGLEGLVGDTQYF
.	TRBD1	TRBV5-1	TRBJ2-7	TGCGCCAGCAGCTGGGACTCGACAGGGGGCTACGAGCAGTACTTC	CASSWDSTGGYEQYF
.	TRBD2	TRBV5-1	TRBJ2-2	TGCGCCAGCAGCTTGGGACTAGCGGGAGCCCCGTCGAACACCGGGGAGCTGTTTTTT	CASSLGLAGAPSNTGELFF
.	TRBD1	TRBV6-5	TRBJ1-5	TGTGCCAGCAGAGGACAGGGGTTCAATCAGCCCCAGCATTTT	CASRGQGFNQPQHF
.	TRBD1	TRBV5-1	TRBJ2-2	TGCGCCAGCAGCTCCGGGACAGAAGTATACACCGGGGAGCTGTTTTTT	CASSSGTEVYTGELFF
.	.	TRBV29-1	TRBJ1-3	TGCAGCGTTGGGGACCCAAGGAACACCATATATTTT	CSVGDPRNTIYF
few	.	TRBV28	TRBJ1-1	TGTGCCAGCAGTCCGCAACAGGCTATGAACACTGAAGCTTTCTTT	CASSPQQAMNTEAFF
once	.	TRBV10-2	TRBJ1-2	TGCGCCAGCAGTGACTCCGGGGGCCCAGGCTACACCTTC	CASSDSGGPGYTF
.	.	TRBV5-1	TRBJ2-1	TGCGCCAGCGGTGGACAAGGTCTTGGCAATGAGCAGTTCTTC	CASGGQGLGNEQFF
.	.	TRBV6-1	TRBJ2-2	TGTGCCAGCAGTGAAGGGATTGTTACCGGGGAGCTGTTTTTT	CASSEGIVTGELFF
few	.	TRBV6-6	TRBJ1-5	TGTGCCAGCAGTTACGGTGGGAGCAATCAGCCCCAGCATTTT	CASSYGGSNQPQHF
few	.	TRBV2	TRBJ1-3	TGTGCCAGCAGTGAAGCGGGAGACTACTCTGGAAACACCATATATTTT	CASSEAGDYSGNTIYF
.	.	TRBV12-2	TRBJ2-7	TGTGCAAGTCGCTTAGCGGACAGGGGAACCTACGAGCAGTACTTC	CASRLADRGTYEQYF
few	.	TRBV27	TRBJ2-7	TGTGCCAGCAGTTTATGGGGGAGCTCCTACGAGCAGTACTTC	CASSLWGSSYEQYF
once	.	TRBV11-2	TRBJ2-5	TGTGCCAGCAGCTTAGTCGGGTGGGGGACCCAGTACTTC	CASSLVGWGTQYF
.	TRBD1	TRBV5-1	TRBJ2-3	TGCGCCAGCAGCTTGGATCCAGGGGGTACAGATACGCAGTATTTT	CASSLDPGGTDTQYF
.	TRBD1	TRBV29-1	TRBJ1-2	TGCAGCGTTGAAGATCTGGGACAGGCCTATGGCTACACCTTC	CSVEDLGQAYGYTF
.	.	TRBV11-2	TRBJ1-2	TGTGCCAGCAGCTTAGAAGGTCTCGGGAGCTACACCTTC	CASSLEGLGSYTF
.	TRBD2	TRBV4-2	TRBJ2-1	TGTGCCAGCAGCCAACCATTTGGGACTAGCGGGAGAGGGGGTTTGGGGAATGAGCAGTTCTTC	CASSQPFGTSGRGGLGNEQFF
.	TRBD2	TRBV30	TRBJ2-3	TGTGCCTGGAGTGTAAGCGGGAGAGGCGATACGCAGTATTTT	CAWSVSGRGDTQYF